These 21 T cell receptor beta chains came from one sample sequenced in a study of blood T cells in healthy people across ages. Then a second PCR, running roughly 7 to 11 cycles, was carried out with a sample-barcoded 5' primer and a J-beta primer mix. TCRdb re-analysed the 5' RACE reads in MiXCR, keeping a single row per CDR3 protein. The repertoire holds around 1,700,000 distinct CDR3 sequences, with 25% to 30% as singletons. The sample comprised blood. The receptors derive from a woman in her 30s in good health.

The genes are TRBV10-3 and TRBJ2-7; the D is unclear. The CDR3 consists of 15 residues. CDR1 and CDR2 (germline): ENHRY, SYGVKD. Trimming shortened V by 2 bases and J by 10 bases, and 21 bases separated the two germline ends. The CDR3 DNA reads as TGTGCCATCAGTGAGCTCTCTACCCCTAGAGAGGCCCAGTACTTC. Its protein is CAISELSTPREAQYF.

This chain links TRBV12-3 or TRBV12-4 with TRBJ2-3; no firm D call. Trimming shortened V by 4 bases and J by 3 bases, and 11 bases separated the two germline ends. This CDR3 region has 14 residues. In DNA form, the CDR3 reads TGTGCCAGCAGTTCGGTGTCTCGGACAGATACGCAGTATTTT. The encoded protein is CASSSVSRTDTQYF.

Only a few counts were recorded for this clonotype. The CDR3 spells CSVKDGQYEQYF. CDR3 sequence (DNA): TGCAGCGTCAAAGACGGGCAGTACGAGCAGTACTTC. J is TRBJ2-7 and V is TRBV29-1; D gene ambiguous. Trimming cost V 6 bases and J 4 bases, with 13 bases left between them. This CDR3 comprises 12 residues. Germline CDR1 is SQVTM and CDR2 is ANQGSEA.

This clonotype was seen a few times. The V gene is TRBV28, the J gene TRBJ2-1; either TRBD1 or TRBD2 may fit D (5 bases each). Trimming removed 5 bases at V and 6 bases at J, with 23 bases between. CDR3 size: 17 residues. Germline lookup yields CDR1 MDHEN and CDR2 SYDVKM. CDR3 protein: CASSTSGLRGPGNEQFF. CDR3 nucleotide sequence: TGTGCCAGCAGTACCTCGGGGCTTAGGGGCCCGGGCAATGAGCAGTTCTTC.

J is TRBJ2-2 and V is TRBV12-3 or TRBV12-4, with D perhaps assigned TRBD1 or TRBD2 (6 bases each). V gave up 7 bases and J gave up 4 bases, with 19 bases separating them. The CDR3 has 16 residues. In DNA, the CDR3 is TGTGCCAGCACCCTGGGGGGAGACAGGAGCACCGGGGAGCTGTTTTTT. It codes for CASTLGGDRSTGELFF.

V usage is TRBV6-6 and J usage is TRBJ2-3; 8 nucleotides line up with TRBD2. V shed 7 bases and J 5 bases; nucleotides not matched to a gene: 8. Germline CDR1 reads MNHNY; CDR2 reads SVGAGI (reference sequence). The CDR3 runs to 14 residues. The CDR3 loop reads CASKISGVLDTQYF. CDR3 bases: TGTGCCAGCAAAATTAGCGGGGTGTTAGATACGCAGTATTTT.

In this sample, this clonotype turned up a few times. The chain has TRBV9 and TRBJ2-1, with 11 bases aligning to TRBD2. Germline values: CDR1 SGDLS, CDR2 YYNGEE. The CDR3 extends over 16 amino acids. The trim removed 1 base at V and 7 bases at J, leaving 7 bases unmatched. CDR3 sequence (DNA): TGTGCCAGCAGCGTAAATCTCCTAGCGGGGGGAAATGAGCAGTTCTTC. Its translation is CASSVNLLAGGNEQFF.

This clonotype was seen a few times. This chain uses TRBV29-1 with TRBJ1-1, with D tentatively TRBD1 (5 bases). The germline V gene has CDR1 SQVTM and CDR2 ANQGSEA. V shed 4 bases and J shed 1 base, with 16 bases lying between them. The CDR3 sequence is 15 residues long. CDR3 loop: CSVALRQKSNTEAFF. CDR3 sequence (DNA): TGCAGCGTTGCCCTCCGACAGAAATCGAACACTGAAGCTTTCTTT.

Many counts were recorded for this clonotype. The chain recombines TRBV6-6 with TRBJ2-7; possibly TRBD2 for D (7 bases). The CDR3 totals 16 residues. Germline-derived CDR1 and CDR2 are MNHNY and SVGAGI (reference sequence). V was shortened by 2 bases and J by 1 base, with 15 bases between the two germline ends. The CDR3 coding sequence is TGTGCCAGCAGTTACAGGGGGGGCCAGGGGTCCTACGAGCAGTACTTC. Translated: CASSYRGGQGSYEQYF.

This clonotype has ten or more counts. This chain joins TRBV4-2 and TRBJ2-5; 9 bases are shared with TRBD2. Trimming removed 0 bases from V and 2 bases from J; junction bases left unmatched: 7. The germline gives CDR1 LGHNA, CDR2 YNFKEQ. The CDR3 contains 17 residues. Here the CDR3 reads CASSQDQSGGSQETQYF. CDR3 DNA sequence: TGTGCCAGCAGCCAAGATCAGAGCGGGGGGTCACAAGAGACCCAGTACTTC.

The chain links TRBV4-1 to TRBJ2-1; TRBD2 matches 11 bases. Germline CDR1 MGHRA, CDR2 YSYEKL. V shed 3 bases and J 7 bases; nucleotides not matched to a gene: 8. The CDR3 totals 16 residues. CDR3 nucleotide sequence: TGCGCCAGCAGCCAGGTGGGACTAGCGGCTATAAATGAGCAGTTCTTC. Protein sequence: CASSQVGLAAINEQFF.

This clonotype was found once. CDR3 region: CASSISESYNEQFF. CDR3 in DNA: TGTGCCAGCAGTATATCGGAATCCTACAATGAGCAGTTCTTC. This chain connects TRBV6-1 to TRBJ2-1; D is ambiguous. V was clipped by 5 bases and J by 1 base, with 9 bases between them. Per the germline V gene, CDR1 is MNHNS and CDR2 is SASEGT. The length of the CDR3 is 14 residues.

This clonotype was counted at least ten times. V is TRBV29-1 and J is TRBJ2-1, with D unclear. The CDR3 extends over 11 amino acids. The V end was cut by 0 bases, the J end by 7 bases, with 4 bases between. Germline V CDR1 and CDR2: SQVTM, ANQGSEA. DNA of the CDR3: TGCAGCGTTGAAGACGCTAATGAGCAGTTCTTC. This gives the protein CSVEDANEQFF.

The CDR3 protein is CASSRKTSGGESYNEQFF. In nucleotides, the CDR3 is TGCGCCAGCAGCCGGAAAACTAGCGGGGGGGAATCCTACAATGAGCAGTTCTTC. The rearrangement links TRBV5-1 to TRBJ2-1; TRBD2 agrees at 13 bases. V was clipped by 4 bases and J by 1 base; unmatched bases: 8. The CDR3 spans 18 residues. Germline assignment: CDR1 SGHRS and CDR2 YFSETQ.

V gene TRBV10-2 combines with J gene TRBJ2-5, with D unresolved. Trimming pared 3 bases from V and 1 base from J, leaving 12 bases between. The CDR3 is made up of 15 amino acids. The germline V gene encodes CDR1 WSHSY and CDR2 SAAADI. The CDR3 nucleotides read TGCGCCAGCAGTGAAGGTTTAGCAATCCAAGAGACCCAGTACTTC. Its translation: CASSEGLAIQETQYF.

This clonotype was seen a handful of times. At one of its ends the junction is not consistent with the germline gene, which may arise from a read error. V usage is TRBV9 and J usage is TRBJ2-7, with TRBD2 as a possible D gene (6 bases). Germline lookup yields CDR1 SGDLS and CDR2 YYNGEE. The CDR3 loop spans 13 amino acids. CDR3: CTSSVGDGGEQYF. In nucleotides, the CDR3 is TGTACCAGCAGCGTAGGGGACGGGGGAGAGCAGTACTTC.

In its sample, this clonotype was seen many times. The chain employs TRBV4-3 and TRBJ1-2, with D unclear. V was trimmed by 0 bases and J by 4 bases, leaving 12 bases between them. CDR3 size: 15 residues. Germline V gene sequence: CDR1 LGHNA, CDR2 YSLEER. The CDR3 bases are TGCGCCAGCAGCCAAGATACTACGGCAGGCTATGGCTACACCTTC. Amino acids: CASSQDTTAGYGYTF.

This clonotype was counted at least ten times. The V call is TRBV12-3 or TRBV12-4, the J call TRBJ1-2; D is undetermined. V lost 5 bases and J lost 4, with 14 bases in between. The CDR3 loop spans 14 amino acids. The CDR3 nucleotides read TGTGCCAGCAGTCCAAGGGTTTCTAGCTATGGCTACACCTTC. Protein: CASSPRVSSYGYTF.

The chain uses TRBV15 and TRBJ2-2, with D unresolved. The germline V and J ends were trimmed by 5 bases and 6 bases, with 10 bases remaining between them. Germline CDR1 and CDR2: LNHNV and YYDKDF (reference sequence). The CDR3 consists of 13 residues. For the CDR3, the DNA is TGTGCCACCAGCGGAAGGATGGCCGGGGAGCTGTTTTTT. Amino acids: CATSGRMAGELFF. The full variable domain, rest sourced from reference TRBV15 and TRBJ2-2, is DAMVIQNPRYQVTQFGKPVTLSCSQTLNHNVMYWYQQKSSQAPKLLFHYYDKDFNNEADTPDNFQSRRPNTSFCFLDIRSPGLGDTAMYLCATSGRMAGELFFGEGSRLTVL.

This clonotype showed up just a few times. V and J are TRBV13 and TRBJ1-1; 8 bases are shared with TRBD1. V lost 3 bases and J lost 5; bases outside the gene matches: 5. CDR3 length: 14 residues. Germline V lookup: CDR1 PRHDT, CDR2 FYEKMQ (reference sequence). The chain's CDR3 is CASSFGQGETEAFF. CDR3 bases: TGTGCCAGCAGCTTTGGACAGGGAGAGACTGAAGCTTTCTTT.

Only a few counts were recorded for this clonotype. Since a much larger clone is just one base distant, this may be a read error. The rearrangement links TRBV7-6 to TRBJ2-7; no reliable D call. This CDR3 region has 13 residues. Germline CDR1 and CDR2: SGHVS and FNYEAQ. Trimming took 1 base from V and 6 from J, leaving 10 bases between them. The CDR3 DNA follows: TGTGCCAGCAGCTTAGTGGCAGTGGTCGAGCAGTACTTC. This gives the protein CASSLVAVVEQYF.